Each of the 32 T cell receptor beta chains below was sequenced from the same sample in a study of T cell repertoires in cytomegalovirus infection. Their antigens remain unidentified. TCRdb reprocessed the reads via MiXCR and lists one record per CDR3 protein. The repertoire holds over 120,000 distinct CDR3 sequences, over 30% seen once, with around half in the top ten. The sequences come from CD8+ T cells from cultured PBMCs, collected from culture after CMV antigen stimulation. The receptors come from a human donor in good health (CMV status not recorded). Some clones in this sample may be carry-over from other donors' samples.

V and J are TRBV7-6 and TRBJ1-2; D ambiguous. The germline V and J ends were trimmed by 2 bases and 3 bases, with 16 bases remaining between them. This CDR3 has 16 amino acids. Germline loops: CDR1 SGHVS, CDR2 FNYEAQ. Here the CDR3 DNA reads TGTGCCAGCAGCTTACAAGGGTGGGGTCGAGACTATGGCTACACCTTC. Its protein is CASSLQGWGRDYGYTF.

This clonotype was picked up many times. This chain links TRBV7-8 with TRBJ1-1; D gene uncertain. The ends were cut back, 0 bases at V and 1 base at J, with 9 bases in the middle. CDR1 and CDR2 from the germline V gene are SGHVS and FQNEAQ. CDR3 size: 15 residues. For the CDR3, the DNA is TGTGCCAGCAGCTTAGCGGCGTGGGGGAACACTGAAGCTTTCTTT. The encoded protein is CASSLAAWGNTEAFF.

This clonotype was counted between two and nine times. This chain uses TRBV6-4 with TRBJ2-3; 8 bases agree with TRBD2. Germline-derived CDR1 and CDR2 are MRHNA and SNTAGT. The CDR3 is 15 amino acids. The V and J ends lost 4 bases and 1 base, in that order; junction bases with no gene match: 4. CDR3 protein: CASSGTSSGTDTQYF. The CDR3 DNA sequence: TGTGCCAGCAGTGGGACTAGCTCAGGCACAGATACGCAGTATTTT.

This clonotype has a handful of counts. The rearrangement uses TRBV28 and TRBJ2-1; D is ambiguous. The length of the CDR3 is 11 residues. Germline V CDR1 and CDR2: MDHEN, SYDVKM. V dropped 3 bases and J dropped 12 bases, with 9 bases sitting between them. The CDR3 sequence: CASSFWQPQFF. The CDR3 nucleotides read TGTGCCAGCAGTTTTTGGCAGCCGCAGTTCTTC.

This clonotype was seen only a few times. V usage is TRBV7-3 and J usage is TRBJ2-1; 7 bases fit TRBD2. V trimming: 1 base; J trimming: 5 bases; junction bases outside the gene matches: 11. The germline V gene encodes CDR1 SGHTA and CDR2 FQGTGA. This CDR3 comprises 17 residues. CDR3 DNA: TGTGCCAGCAGCTTAAGAGGGCAGACTAGCATCAACAATGAGCAGTTCTTC. As protein: CASSLRGQTSINNEQFF.

This clonotype showed up many times. The rearrangement links TRBV7-6 to TRBJ2-5; 9 bases agree with TRBD2. This CDR3 region has 15 residues. Germline lookup yields CDR1 SGHVS and CDR2 FNYEAQ. Trimming at V came to 0 bases and at J to 5 bases, leaving 4 bases not matched to a gene. CDR3 sequence (DNA): TGTGCCAGCAGCTTAGCGGGGACTAGCTATGAGACCCAGTACTTC. Translation: CASSLAGTSYETQYF. Looking up the rest from reference TRBV7-6 and TRBJ2-5 gives the full variable domain: GAGVSQSPRYKVTKRGQDVALRCDPISGHVSLYWYRQALGQGPEFLTYFNYEAQQDKSGLPNDRFSAERPEGSISTLTIQRTEQRDSAMYRCASSLAGTSYETQYFGPGTRLLVL.

J is TRBJ2-1 and V is TRBV19; D is perhaps TRBD1 (5 bases). CDR1 and CDR2 (germline): LNHDA, SQIVND (reference sequence). Trimming took off 3 bases at V and 2 bases at J, with 14 bases between the two ends. The CDR3 covers 16 residues. CDR3 region: CASSMLALGAYNEQFF. The DNA for the CDR3 is TGTGCCAGTAGTATGTTAGCCTTAGGGGCCTACAATGAGCAGTTCTTC. The full variable domain, rest sourced from reference TRBV19 and TRBJ2-1, is DGGITQSPKYLFRKEGQNVTLSCEQNLNHDAMYWYRQDPGQGLRLIYYSQIVNDFQKGDIAEGYSVSREKKESFPLTVTSAQKNPTAFYLCASSMLALGAYNEQFFGPGTRLTVL.

This clonotype was recorded at least ten times. This sequence joins TRBV12-3 or TRBV12-4 and TRBJ2-1, with D possibly being TRBD1 (5 bases). The CDR3 is 13 amino acids. V lost 3 bases to trimming and J lost 7 bases, with 10 bases between them. CDR3 sequence reads: CASSFPGYNEQFF. CDR3 coding DNA: TGTGCCAGCAGTTTCCCAGGGTATAATGAGCAGTTCTTC.

The chain has TRBV5-8 and TRBJ2-1, with D possibly TRBD1 on 6 matching bases. The CDR3 length is 14 residues. From germline, CDR1 is SGHTS and CDR2 YDEGEE. Trimming took off 10 bases at V and 1 base at J, with 15 bases between the two ends. DNA for the CDR3: TGTGCCGAGAAAGACAGGATGTCCTACAATGAGCAGTTCTTC. This sequence encodes CAEKDRMSYNEQFF. Full variable domain (missing parts from reference TRBV5-8 and TRBJ2-1): EAGVTQSPTHLIKTRGQQATLRCSPISGHTSVYWYQQALGLGLQFLLWYDEGEERNRGNFPPRFSGRQFPNYSSELNVNALELEDSALYLCAEKDRMSYNEQFFGPGTRLTVL.

The rearrangement uses TRBV7-9 and TRBJ2-1, with 9 positions matching TRBD1. Trimming took 5 bases from V and 3 from J; bases not matched to a gene: 2. Germline-derived CDR1 and CDR2 are SEHNR and FQNEAQ (reference sequence). This CDR3 spans 14 amino acids. The CDR3 sequence is CASSPDRGYNEQFF. The CDR3 bases are TGTGCCAGCAGCCCGGACAGGGGCTACAATGAGCAGTTCTTC.

CDR3 region: CASSFRDRPFEQYF. As DNA, the CDR3 is TGTGCCAGCAGTTTCAGGGATCGACCTTTCGAGCAGTACTTC. The chain couples TRBV28 to TRBJ2-7; a weak D match, TRBD1 (5 bases). Germline V gives CDR1 MDHEN, CDR2 SYDVKM. The CDR3 runs to 14 residues. The germline V and J ends were trimmed by 3 bases and 6 bases, with 15 bases remaining between them.

This clonotype was picked up a small number of times. This chain links TRBV6-6 with TRBJ2-5; 10 nucleotides align to TRBD1. J gave up 1 base and V 2 bases, and 4 bases lay outside the gene matches. Germline CDR1 is MNHNY and CDR2 is SVGAGI (reference sequence). The CDR3 runs to 16 residues. DNA of the CDR3: TGTGCCAGCAGTTACGCCGACAGGGGGCCCCAAGAGACCCAGTACTTC. Amino acid sequence: CASSYADRGPQETQYF.

Only a few counts were recorded for this clonotype. The chain carries TRBV6-1 and TRBJ1-1; D is unresolved. Per germline, CDR1 MNHNS and CDR2 SASEGT. Trimming removed 2 bases at V and 2 bases at J, with 12 bases between. CDR3 length equals 15 residues. CDR3 region: CASSERVGYNTEAFF. CDR3 DNA: TGTGCCAGCAGTGAAAGGGTCGGGTATAACACTGAAGCTTTCTTT.

This clonotype was seen ten or more times. This chain joins TRBV7-2 and TRBJ2-1; no reliable D call. The CDR3 totals 13 residues. Germline assignment: CDR1 SGHTA and CDR2 FQGNSA. Between the trimmed V and J ends, which lost 1 base and 9 bases, there was a span of 10 bases. Written as DNA, the CDR3 is TGTGCCAGCAGCTTAGATATGACCCTTGAGCAGTTCTTC. Its translation: CASSLDMTLEQFF.

The J gene is TRBJ2-1, the V gene TRBV20-1, with TRBD2 matching 8 bases. Trimming removed 6 bases from V and 7 bases from J; junction bases left unmatched: 8. CDR3 length: 13 residues. The germline V gene encodes CDR1 DFQATT and CDR2 SNEGSKA (reference sequence). The CDR3 is CSARGGPGNEQFF. DNA of the CDR3: TGCAGTGCACGCGGGGGGCCGGGGAATGAGCAGTTCTTC.

For this clonotype: The junction and the germline gene differ at one end; a read error may be behind it. The V gene is TRBV7-2, the J gene TRBJ2-4; 7 bases match TRBD1. Germline values: CDR1 SGHTA, CDR2 FQGNSA. The CDR3 contains 17 residues. The CDR3 protein is CAGSPHPGQYYKNIQYF. The CDR3 coding sequence is TGTGCCGGCAGCCCGCACCCGGGACAGTACTATAAAAACATTCAGTACTTC.

This chain joins TRBV5-1 and TRBJ1-1, with 10 bases fitting TRBD1. This CDR3 comprises 14 residues. Germline lookup yields CDR1 SGHRS and CDR2 YFSETQ. V lost 4 bases and J lost 4; bases outside the gene matches: 4. The CDR3 DNA is TGCGCCAGCAGCGTGGGACAGGGGTTCACTGAAGCTTTCTTT. Translated, it gives CASSVGQGFTEAFF.

This chain connects TRBV6-5 to TRBJ2-2; 8 bases agree with TRBD2. The CDR3 extends over 14 amino acids. Germline CDR1 MNHEY, CDR2 SVGAGI. DNA for the CDR3: TGTGCTACTACGGGGGGGCCATTTGCCGGGGAGCTGTTTTTT. Translation: CATTGGPFAGELFF.

This clonotype was counted a few times. The chain uses TRBV15 and TRBJ1-2; TRBD1 matches at 8 bases. CDR3 length equals 13 residues. Per the germline V gene, CDR1 is LNHNV and CDR2 is YYDKDF (reference sequence). With V trimmed by 5 bases and J by 7 bases, 6 bases remained unmatched. This chain's CDR3 is CATSGQGLSGYTF. CDR3 coding DNA: TGTGCCACCAGCGGACAGGGACTAAGTGGCTACACCTTC.

The V gene is TRBV15, the J gene TRBJ1-1, with TRBD1 matching 8 bases. This CDR3 has 15 residues. Germline V CDR1 and CDR2: LNHNV, YYDKDF (reference sequence). J was trimmed by 4 bases and V by 3 bases; bases with no gene match: 7. The DNA for the CDR3 is TGTGCCACCAGCAGCACAGGGGGATTGGGCACTGAAGCTTTCTTT. This encodes CATSSTGGLGTEAFF. The full variable domain, rest sourced from reference TRBV15 and TRBJ1-1, is DAMVIQNPRYQVTQFGKPVTLSCSQTLNHNVMYWYQQKSSQAPKLLFHYYDKDFNNEADTPDNFQSRRPNTSFCFLDIRSPGLGDTAMYLCATSSTGGLGTEAFFGQGTRLTVV.

The J gene is TRBJ2-7, the V gene TRBV24-1; 7 bases line up with TRBD2. The CDR3 is 15 residues long. J gave up 2 bases and V 4 bases, and 7 bases lay outside the gene matches. Germline values: CDR1 KGHDR, CDR2 SFDVKD. CDR3 amino acids: CATSEARGGAYEQYF. The CDR3 nucleotides read TGTGCCACCAGTGAGGCCCGGGGAGGGGCCTACGAGCAGTACTTC.

A note on this clonotype: A read error may produce the germline difference seen at one junction end. The rearrangement uses TRBV27 and TRBJ2-7; D not resolved. This CDR3 comprises 14 residues. CDR1 and CDR2 (germline): MNHEY, SMNVEV (reference sequence). The CDR3 is CASSLLPGSHEQYF. CDR3 sequence (DNA): TGTGCCAGCAGTTTACTACCAGGCTCCCACGAGCAGTACTTC.

The chain couples TRBV12-3 or TRBV12-4 to TRBJ1-1; 8 bases are a match to TRBD1. The CDR3 sequence is 16 residues long. V lost 5 bases, J lost 0 bases, and 8 bases stayed unmatched. The CDR3 DNA sequence: TGTGCCAGCAGTCTATCGGGACAGGCCTTGAACACTGAAGCTTTCTTT. Amino acids: CASSLSGQALNTEAFF.

This chain uses TRBV19 with TRBJ1-5; possible D gene TRBD1, 5 bases. CDR1 and CDR2 (germline): LNHDA, SQIVND (reference sequence). The length of the CDR3 is 19 residues. The V end was cut by 6 bases, the J end by 8 bases, with 32 bases between. The DNA of the CDR3 is TGTGCCAGTAGGCCTAAAAACCCTCCAAGAGGGGATTCCCTTGAGCCCCAGCATTTT. This codes for CASRPKNPPRGDSLEPQHF.

This clonotype came up a few times. The chain is built from TRBV5-4 and TRBJ1-5; D is perhaps TRBD1 (5 bases). Trimming took off 0 bases at V and 1 base at J, with 5 bases between the two ends. Germline loops: CDR1 SGHNT, CDR2 YYREEE (reference sequence). This CDR3 contains 14 residues. The CDR3 sequence: CASSLDRSNQPQHF. In DNA, the CDR3 is TGTGCCAGCAGCTTGGACAGGAGCAATCAGCCCCAGCATTTT.

In nucleotides, the CDR3 is TGTGCCAGCAGCCTGGGTCAGGGGGCGAGCACCTTC. Amino acids: CASSLGQGASTF. This chain links TRBV11-2 with TRBJ1-2, with 8 bases matching TRBD1. The CDR3 runs to 12 residues. The V gene's germline CDR1 is SGHAT and CDR2 FQNNGV. Trimming cost V 5 bases and J 13 bases; bases outside gene matches: 9.

V and J are TRBV4-2 and TRBJ1-1; D not resolved. The CDR3 is 19 residues long. V dropped 0 bases and J dropped 1 base, with 21 bases sitting between them. CDR1 is LGHNA, CDR2 YNFKEQ, per germline. Written as DNA, the CDR3 is TGTGCCAGCAGCCAAGATCGCGGTGCAGGCCTTCTCCCGAACACTGAAGCTTTCTTT. It encodes CASSQDRGAGLLPNTEAFF.

The chain is built from TRBV20-1 and TRBJ1-2; D is ambiguous. Germline V gene data show CDR1 as DFQATT and CDR2 as SNEGSKA (reference sequence). Trimming cost V 1 base and J 2 bases, with 5 bases left between them. This CDR3 has 12 residues. The DNA of the CDR3 is TGCAGTGCTAGAGTCAGGAACTATGGCTACACCTTC. It yields the protein CSARVRNYGYTF.

This clonotype was recorded once. The chain carries TRBV4-1 and TRBJ2-1; D is undetermined. CDR3 length: 15 residues. Germline V gene sequence: CDR1 MGHRA, CDR2 YSYEKL. V was trimmed by 1 base and J by 4 bases, leaving 11 bases between them. The CDR3 nucleotides are TGCGCCAGCAGCCAAGCGGCTAGGGCGTACAATGAGCAGTTCTTC. Translation gives CASSQAARAYNEQFF.

The chain couples TRBV12-3 or TRBV12-4 to TRBJ2-1; D gene ambiguous. The CDR3 loop spans 13 amino acids. Trimming pared 7 bases from V and 4 bases from J, leaving 11 bases between. The CDR3 spells CASTLLGYNEQFF. In DNA form, the CDR3 reads TGTGCCAGCACCCTTCTTGGTTACAATGAGCAGTTCTTC.

This chain uses TRBV19 with TRBJ2-6; 7 positions agree with TRBD1. Germline V gene data show CDR1 as LNHDA and CDR2 as SQIVND (reference sequence). The CDR3 spans 18 residues. V dropped 6 bases and J dropped 0; count of bases not matched to a gene: 11. CDR3 nucleotide sequence: TGTGCCAGTAGAAGACAGGGAGTCCCCTCCTCTGGGGCCAACGTCCTGACTTTC. Its translation is CASRRQGVPSSGANVLTF.

This clonotype was observed a handful of times. This chain connects TRBV27 to TRBJ2-2; possibly TRBD1 for D (6 bases). The CDR3 extends over 16 amino acids. Germline CDR1 reads MNHEY; CDR2 reads SMNVEV (reference sequence). Trimming took off 5 bases at V and 1 base at J, with 14 bases between the two ends. The CDR3 sequence: CASSPRQDVNTGELFF. CDR3 nucleotides: TGTGCCAGCAGTCCCAGACAGGATGTGAACACCGGGGAGCTGTTTTTT.